These 32 T cell receptor beta chains came from one sample sequenced in a study of blood T cells in healthy people across ages. A second PCR of 7 to 11 cycles used a sample-barcoded 5' primer and a J-beta primer mix. MiXCR, run by TCRdb on the 5' RACE reads, gives a single entry per CDR3 protein. The data show hundreds of thousands of distinct CDR3 sequences, with 25% to 35% seen just once and about a sixth held by the top ten. The source material was blood. The receptors were sampled from a woman aged 80 or older in good health.

This clonotype was counted at least ten times. The J gene is TRBJ1-2, the V gene TRBV28; 8 bases are shared with TRBD1. Germline trimming cut 2 bases from V and 4 bases from J; bases unmatched to any gene: 6. CDR1 and CDR2 (germline): MDHEN, SYDVKM. This CDR3 has 15 amino acids. The CDR3 protein is CASSLQGARGYGYTF. DNA of the CDR3: TGTGCCAGCAGTTTACAGGGGGCGCGCGGCTATGGCTACACCTTC.

This clonotype has more than one count but fewer than ten. The chain is built from TRBV5-5 and TRBJ1-6; 7 bases fit TRBD1. After removal of 4 bases from V and 10 bases from J, the junction contained 11 bases not matched to a gene. The CDR3 runs 15 residues. Germline CDR1 SGHKS, CDR2 YYEKEE (reference sequence). This CDR3 is CASSATDRVGSPLHF. The CDR3 DNA reads TGTGCCAGCAGCGCTACTGACAGGGTGGGATCACCCCTCCACTTT.

Concerning this clonotype itself: With a much larger clone just one base away, this may be a read error. V usage is TRBV20-1 and J usage is TRBJ2-7, with 7 bases lining up with TRBD2. Losses at the gene ends were 0 bases for V and 7 bases for J; bases not matched to a gene: 18. The CDR3 consists of 17 residues. CDR1 and CDR2 (germline): DFQATT, SNEGSKA (reference sequence). The CDR3 protein is CSARETRASGFYNEQYF. The CDR3 nucleotides are TGCAGTGCTAGAGAAACGAGGGCTAGCGGCTTCTACAATGAGCAGTACTTC.

This clonotype was detected many times. Here the CDR3 DNA reads TGTGCCAGCAGCTTTAGCGGGGGGTGGGACAATGAGCAGTTCTTC. Its translation is CASSFSGGWDNEQFF. The V and J genes are TRBV5-6 and TRBJ2-1; 10 positions match TRBD2. The CDR3 length is 15 residues. J gave up 5 bases and V 2 bases, and 4 bases lay outside the gene matches. The germline V gene has CDR1 SGHDT and CDR2 YYEEEE. The entire variable domain, with the rest obtained from reference TRBV5-6 and TRBJ2-1, is as follows: DAGVTQSPTHLIKTRGQQVTLRCSPKSGHDTVSWYQQALGQGPQFIFQYYEEEERQRGNFPDRFSGHQFPNYSSELNVNALLLGDSALYLCASSFSGGWDNEQFFGPGTRLTVL.

This clonotype was seen ten or more times. The rearrangement links TRBV12-3 or TRBV12-4 to TRBJ1-2; no clear D. The CDR3 loop spans 11 amino acids. Trimming took off 0 bases at V and 13 bases at J, with 9 bases between the two ends. CDR3 protein: CASSLAGVSTF. The CDR3 bases are TGTGCCAGCAGTTTAGCCGGTGTGTCCACCTTC.

This clonotype was counted many times. The chain uses TRBV30 and TRBJ2-7; D call uncertain. The CDR3 sequence is 14 residues long. V was trimmed by 3 bases and J by 1 base, leaving 13 bases between them. Germline values: CDR1 GTSNPN, CDR2 SVGIG (reference sequence). The DNA for the CDR3 is TGTGCCTGGAGCCTTCCCGGACCTTCCTACGAGCAGTACTTC. Translation: CAWSLPGPSYEQYF. Together with reference TRBV30 and TRBJ2-7, the CDR3 gives the full variable domain: SQTIHQWPATLVQPVGSPLSLECTVEGTSNPNLYWYRQAAGRGLQLLFYSVGIGQISSEVPQNLSASRPQDRQFILSSKKLLLSDSGFYLCAWSLPGPSYEQYFGPGTRLTVT.

This clonotype was seen many times. The gene calls are TRBV7-6 and TRBJ1-2, with a tentative D call TRBD1 (6 bases). Trimming pared 5 bases from V and 8 bases from J, leaving 15 bases between. The germline V gene has CDR1 SGHVS and CDR2 FNYEAQ. This CDR3 region has 13 residues. CDR3 amino acids: CASSENRVGGYTF. CDR3 nucleotides: TGTGCCAGCAGCGAAAACAGGGTCGGAGGCTACACCTTC.

V usage is TRBV5-1 and J usage is TRBJ2-1, with 11 positions matching TRBD1. The CDR3 contains 14 residues. V shed 4 bases and J 9 bases; nucleotides not matched to a gene: 6. Germline CDR1 and CDR2: SGHRS and YFSETQ. CDR3 in amino acids: CASSGQGAISEQFF. CDR3 DNA sequence: TGCGCCAGCAGCGGACAGGGGGCGATTAGTGAGCAGTTCTTC.

In its sample, this clonotype was seen many times. The chain couples TRBV25-1 to TRBJ1-6; D call uncertain. V lost 1 base to trimming and J lost 7 bases, with 8 bases between them. Looked up from germline, CDR1 is MGHDK and CDR2 is SYGVNS. The CDR3 spans 14 residues. The CDR3 protein is CASSELGRNSPLHF. For the CDR3, the DNA is TGTGCCAGCAGTGAATTAGGGAGGAATTCACCCCTCCACTTT.

The sample holds one count of this clonotype. This chain uses TRBV6-1 with TRBJ1-1; no firm D call. Trimming cost V 7 bases and J 11 bases, with 14 bases left between them. The CDR3 is 11 residues long. Germline CDR1 MNHNS, CDR2 SASEGT. The CDR3 coding sequence is TGTGCCAGCAATCCCTCATCGATTGCTTTCTTT. Translating it yields CASNPSSIAFF.

Concerning this clonotype: Just one base apart from a much larger clone, this may be a read error. J is TRBJ1-5 and V is TRBV6-5, with TRBD1 identical over 10 bases. CDR3 length equals 13 residues. V lost 9 bases and J lost 5; bases outside the gene matches: 4. Germline CDR1 reads MNHEY; CDR2 reads SVGAGI. Written as DNA, the CDR3 is TGTGCCAGTGTGACAGGGGGCTATCAGCCCCAGCATTTT. Its translation is CASVTGGYQPQHF.

This clonotype was seen only a few times. The gene calls are TRBV7-2 and TRBJ1-2, with D tentatively TRBD1 (5 bases). V was cut by 6 bases and J by 0 bases, with 20 bases left in between. The CDR3 is 17 residues long. CDR1 and CDR2 from the germline V gene are SGHTA and FQGNSA. In DNA form, the CDR3 reads TGTGCCAGCAGTTATACGCCACGGGGCAGTACTAACTATGGCTACACCTTC. Translated, it gives CASSYTPRGSTNYGYTF. Complete variable domain (other parts from reference TRBV7-2 and TRBJ1-2): GAGVSQSPSNKVTEKGKDVELRCDPISGHTALYWYRQSLGQGLEFLIYFQGNSAPDKSGLPSDRFSAERTGGSVSTLTIQRTQQEDSAVYLCASSYTPRGSTNYGYTFGSGTRLTVV.

In this sample, this clonotype turned up many times. The chain combines TRBV6-2 or TRBV6-3 with TRBJ2-5; a possible D gene is TRBD1 (6 bases). The CDR3 covers 15 residues. The V end was cut by 6 bases, the J end by 2 bases, with 16 bases between. Germline V gene sequence: CDR1 MNHEY, CDR2 SVGEGT. The CDR3 loop reads CASSLISGEQETQYF. CDR3 DNA: TGTGCCAGCAGCCTAATCTCAGGGGAACAAGAGACCCAGTACTTC.

Note on this clonotype: This may be a read error: a much more frequent sequence differs by one nucleotide. The V and J genes are TRBV7-2 and TRBJ2-7, with 9 bases lining up with TRBD1. Germline CDR1 reads SGHTA; CDR2 reads FQGNSA. The CDR3 has 15 residues. V lost 2 bases to trimming and J lost 4 bases; unmatched junction nucleotides: 6. CDR3 residues: CASSLRGQGWYEQYF. The DNA of the CDR3 is TGTGCCAGCAGCTTAAGAGGACAGGGGTGGTACGAGCAGTACTTC.

This clonotype was detected ten times or more. The rearrangement links TRBV15 to TRBJ2-5; D is undetermined. V dropped 1 base and J dropped 4 bases, with 7 bases sitting between them. Germline V gene data show CDR1 as LNHNV and CDR2 as YYDKDF (reference sequence). This CDR3 spans 13 amino acids. CDR3 nucleotides: TGTGCCACCAGCAGAGCCCGTGCAGAGACCCAGTACTTC. Protein product: CATSRARAETQYF.

This clonotype was picked up a small number of times. The rearrangement joins TRBV2 to TRBJ1-2; 7 bases match TRBD1. CDR1 is SNHLY, CDR2 FYNNEI, per germline. The CDR3 totals 14 residues. V shed 5 bases, J shed 7 bases, and the junction held 10 bases outside the gene matches. The CDR3 coding sequence is TGTGCCAGCAGTCCAAGGACAGGTTTTAGTGGCTACACCTTC. This codes for CASSPRTGFSGYTF.

This clonotype occurred many times. V gene TRBV28 combines with J gene TRBJ2-5, with D perhaps assigned TRBD1 or TRBD2 (6 bases each). Per the germline V gene, CDR1 is MDHEN and CDR2 is SYDVKM. The germline V and J ends were trimmed by 2 bases and 3 bases, with 13 bases remaining between them. CDR3 size: 15 residues. The CDR3 spells CASSLGTGQKETQYF. CDR3 DNA: TGTGCCAGCAGTTTAGGGACTGGACAGAAAGAGACCCAGTACTTC.

The V call is TRBV25-1, the J call TRBJ1-4; D gene uncertain. The V gene lost 2 bases and the J gene lost 8 bases, with 0 bases spanning the gap. The V gene's germline CDR1 is MGHDK and CDR2 SYGVNS. The CDR3 loop spans 10 amino acids. Written as DNA, the CDR3 is TGTGCCAGCAGTGAAGAAAAACTGTTTTTT. It yields the protein CASSEEKLFF.

The chain carries TRBV10-3 and TRBJ2-3, with 7 positions matching TRBD2. This CDR3 is 15 amino acids long. Per the germline V gene, CDR1 is ENHRY and CDR2 is SYGVKD. The trim removed 3 bases at V and 4 bases at J, leaving 7 bases unmatched. CDR3 amino acids: CAISEGGRASDTQYF. CDR3 sequence (DNA): TGTGCCATCAGTGAAGGCGGGAGAGCGTCAGATACGCAGTATTTT.

This clonotype was picked up many times. The chain uses TRBV7-8 and TRBJ1-5; perhaps TRBD1 as D (6 bases). The CDR3 sequence is 14 residues long. Per germline, CDR1 SGHVS and CDR2 FQNEAQ. Trimming removed 5 bases at V and 10 bases at J, with 18 bases between. The CDR3 loop reads CASSLSTGRGPQHF. For the CDR3, the DNA is TGTGCCAGCAGCCTATCAACAGGGCGAGGCCCCCAGCATTTT.

This clonotype has a count of ten or more. The gene calls are TRBV5-5 and TRBJ2-1; perhaps TRBD1 as D (6 bases). The V end was cut by 0 bases, the J end by 5 bases, with 12 bases between. The CDR3 covers 15 residues. Germline CDR1 is SGHKS and CDR2 is YYEKEE (reference sequence). CDR3 coding DNA: TGTGCCAGCAGCTTGGAAGGGACAAACAACAATGAGCAGTTCTTC. It codes for CASSLEGTNNNEQFF.

This clonotype was recorded at least ten times. The gene calls are TRBV20-1 and TRBJ1-1; D may be TRBD1 (5 bases). The V end was cut by 5 bases, the J end by 4 bases, with 14 bases between. Germline CDR1 is DFQATT and CDR2 is SNEGSKA (reference sequence). The CDR3 length is 13 residues. The CDR3 protein is CSAPLGGSTEAFF. As DNA, the CDR3 is TGCAGTGCTCCCCTTGGGGGAAGCACTGAAGCTTTCTTT.

This clonotype was found many times. The rearrangement uses TRBV6-2 or TRBV6-3 and TRBJ2-3; D ambiguous. CDR1 is MNHEY and CDR2 is SVGEGT in the germline V gene. CDR3 length equals 12 residues. V was trimmed by 6 bases and J by 10 bases, leaving 14 bases between them. The CDR3 is CASREYGSAQYF. The DNA of the CDR3 is TGTGCCAGCAGGGAGTATGGTTCAGCGCAGTATTTT.

Comment on this clonotype: Sequence at one end of the junction differs from germline and may be a read error. This chain connects TRBV9 to TRBJ2-3; a possible D gene is TRBD2 (7 bases). The CDR3 extends over 17 amino acids. The germline gives CDR1 SGDLS, CDR2 YYNGEE. The CDR3 here is CAGSVAVRGAGTDTQYF. Written as DNA, the CDR3 is TGTGCCGGCAGCGTAGCGGTCCGGGGGGCCGGCACAGATACGCAGTATTTT.

This clonotype came up a few times. The chain is built from TRBV5-5 and TRBJ1-1; D gene uncertain. Trimming stripped 3 bases from V and 0 bases from J, with 12 bases between. This CDR3 has 15 amino acids. Germline CDR1 reads SGHKS; CDR2 reads YYEKEE (reference sequence). The CDR3 loop reads CASSSQPSLNTEAFF. The CDR3, as DNA: TGTGCCAGCAGCTCCCAGCCTAGTTTGAACACTGAAGCTTTCTTT.

The V call is TRBV29-1, the J call TRBJ2-5, with a weak D call TRBD2 (7 bases). This CDR3 is 13 amino acids long. Germline assignment: CDR1 SQVTM and CDR2 ANQGSEA. Trimming shortened V by 3 bases and J by 5 bases, and 13 bases separated the two germline ends. CDR3 in amino acids: CSVEAGARETQYF. The CDR3 nucleotides read TGCAGCGTTGAGGCGGGGGCCAGGGAGACCCAGTACTTC.

The CDR3 coding sequence is TGCGCCAGCAGAATTAATTCGGCAGCTGAAGCTTTCTTT. The encoded protein is CASRINSAAEAFF. The chain combines TRBV5-1 with TRBJ1-1; D uncertain. CDR3 length equals 13 residues. With 5 bases removed from V and 6 bases from J, the gap between germline ends came to 14 bases. Germline loops: CDR1 SGHRS, CDR2 YFSETQ.

At least ten counts were recorded for this clonotype. The genes are TRBV6-5 and TRBJ1-2; tentatively, D is TRBD1 (5 bases). Trimming took off 5 bases at V and 3 bases at J, with 13 bases between the two ends. CDR3 size: 14 residues. Looked up from germline, CDR1 is MNHEY and CDR2 is SVGAGI. In DNA form, the CDR3 reads TGTGCCAGCAGTCTGCTGGGGGGGGACTATGGCTACACCTTC. Its protein is CASSLLGGDYGYTF.

V is TRBV7-2 and J is TRBJ2-2; possibly TRBD2 for D (7 bases). This CDR3 spans 17 amino acids. V was pared by 1 base and J by 5 bases, with 17 bases between. The V gene's germline CDR1 is SGHTA and CDR2 FQGNSA. The CDR3 sequence: CASSLGLGGGQTGELFF. As DNA, the CDR3 is TGTGCCAGCAGCTTAGGGTTAGGGGGGGGCCAAACCGGGGAGCTGTTTTTT.

This clonotype has at least ten counts. The gene calls are TRBV11-1 and TRBJ2-5; no clear D gene. CDR1 SGHAT and CDR2 FQDESV come from the germline V gene (reference sequence). Between the trimmed V and J ends, which lost 5 bases and 0 bases, there was a span of 16 bases. The CDR3 is 16 amino acids. The CDR3 loop is CASSPRVTQYQETQYF. CDR3 coding DNA: TGTGCCAGCAGCCCCCGGGTCACACAGTACCAAGAGACCCAGTACTTC.

At least ten counts were recorded for this clonotype. The rearrangement joins TRBV6-5 to TRBJ2-7, with D unresolved. This CDR3 comprises 13 residues. Germline V gene sequence: CDR1 MNHEY, CDR2 SVGAGI. The V end was cut by 1 base, the J end by 4 bases, with 8 bases between. CDR3 nucleotides: TGTGCCAGCAGTTACTTAGGCCAATACGAGCAGTACTTC. It specifies CASSYLGQYEQYF.

This clonotype was observed at least ten times. The chain employs TRBV7-2 and TRBJ1-2, with D tentatively TRBD1 (5 bases). The CDR3 loop spans 14 amino acids. Per germline, CDR1 SGHTA and CDR2 FQGNSA. V was clipped by 5 bases and J by 2 bases, with 12 bases between them. The CDR3 region has the DNA TGTGCCAGCAGCAAGGGGAGATTGAACTATGGCTACACCTTC. This sequence encodes CASSKGRLNYGYTF.